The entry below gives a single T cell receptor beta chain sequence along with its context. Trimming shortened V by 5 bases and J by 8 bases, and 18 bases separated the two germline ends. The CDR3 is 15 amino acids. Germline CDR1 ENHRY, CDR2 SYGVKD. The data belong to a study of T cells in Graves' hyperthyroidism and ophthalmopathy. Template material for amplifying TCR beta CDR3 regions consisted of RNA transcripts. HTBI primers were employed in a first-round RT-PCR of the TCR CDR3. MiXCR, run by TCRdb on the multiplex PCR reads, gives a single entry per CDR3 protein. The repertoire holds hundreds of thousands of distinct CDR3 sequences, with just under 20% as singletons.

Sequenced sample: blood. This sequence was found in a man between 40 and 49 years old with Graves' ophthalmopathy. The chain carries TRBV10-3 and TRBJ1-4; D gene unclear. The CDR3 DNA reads TGTGCCATCAGTACAAGACAACGCCCGGGGGAAAAACTGTTTTTT. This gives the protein CAISTRQRPGEKLFF.